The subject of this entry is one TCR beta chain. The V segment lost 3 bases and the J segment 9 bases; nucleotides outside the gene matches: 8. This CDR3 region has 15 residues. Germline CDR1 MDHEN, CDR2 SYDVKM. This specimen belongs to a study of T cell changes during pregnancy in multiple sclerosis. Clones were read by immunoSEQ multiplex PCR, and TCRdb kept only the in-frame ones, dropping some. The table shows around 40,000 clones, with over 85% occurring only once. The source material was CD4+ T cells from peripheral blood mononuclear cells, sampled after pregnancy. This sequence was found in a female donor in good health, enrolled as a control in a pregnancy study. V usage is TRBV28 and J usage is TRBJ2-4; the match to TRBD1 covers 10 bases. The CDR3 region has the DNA TGTGCCAGCAGTTTTACCGGGACAGGGGTTACCATTCAGTACTTC. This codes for CASSFTGTGVTIQYF.